The 10 T cell receptor beta chains reported below all come from one sample, sequenced in a study of cytomegalovirus exposure and HLA in healthy donors. The PCR contained 60 Vbeta and 13 Jbeta primers. Profiled with immunoSEQ multiplex PCR; TCRdb holds only in-frame clones, not every one. The data hold 93,000 or so clones, with roughly three quarters observed a single time. The sequencing sample was made of PBMCs. These TCRs come from a woman between 18 and 29 years old in good health and CMV-seropositive.

The chain joins TRBV27 to TRBJ1-1; possibly TRBD1 for D (5 bases). Germline values: CDR1 MNHEY, CDR2 SMNVEV (reference sequence). The CDR3 runs 14 residues. The ends were cut back, 2 bases at V and 4 bases at J, with 11 bases in the middle. CDR3 amino acids: CASSLDGASTEAFF. CDR3 bases: TGTGCCAGCAGTTTAGATGGGGCGAGCACTGAAGCTTTCTTT.

The chain combines TRBV4-1 with TRBJ2-3; D ambiguous. Trimming took off 6 bases at V and 4 bases at J, with 5 bases between the two ends. The germline CDR1 and CDR2 sequences are MGHRA and YSYEKL. This CDR3 has 11 residues. CDR3 residues: CASSLSDTQYF. CDR3 DNA: TGCGCCAGCAGTCTATCAGATACGCAGTATTTT.

J is TRBJ2-7 and V is TRBV2; the D is unclear. This CDR3 is built from 13 residues. Germline CDR1 is SNHLY and CDR2 is FYNNEI. Trimming cost V 0 bases and J 5 bases, with 8 bases left between them. The CDR3 nucleotides are TGTGCCAGCAGTGAAGCGCTAACGGACGAGCAGTACTTC. Its protein product is CASSEALTDEQYF.

This clone was counted between two and nine times. An end of the junction differs from the germline gene, which may be a read error. The chain is built from TRBV4-3 and TRBJ2-6; 8 positions agree with TRBD2. The germline V gene encodes CDR1 LGHNA and CDR2 YSLEER. This CDR3 has 15 residues. The DNA of the CDR3 is TGCGCCAGCAGCCAAGAGACGGGCCGGGAGGGGACCTTGGCTTTC. It yields the protein CASSQETGREGTLAF.

This chain joins TRBV29-1 and TRBJ2-3; 9 bases match TRBD2. V shed 0 bases, J shed 4 bases, and the junction held 5 bases outside the gene matches. The CDR3 runs 15 residues. In germline, CDR1 is SQVTM, CDR2 ANQGSEA. The CDR3 DNA follows: TGCAGCGTTGAAGATAGGGGGACTAGCTCAGATACGCAGTATTTT. Its translation is CSVEDRGTSSDTQYF.

The chain is built from TRBV6-6 and TRBJ2-5, with TRBD2 as a possible D gene (5 bases). The germline gives CDR1 MNHNY, CDR2 SVGAGI (reference sequence). The CDR3 extends over 13 amino acids. Trimming cost V 7 bases and J 3 bases, with 12 bases left between them. The CDR3: CASTPIGEETQYF. Here the CDR3 DNA reads TGTGCCAGCACACCGATCGGGGAAGAGACCCAGTACTTC.

A remark on this clone: Germline is not matched at one junction end, which may reflect a read error. V is TRBV9 and J is TRBJ2-1, with D possibly being TRBD2 (6 bases). Germline values: CDR1 SGDLS, CDR2 YYNGEE. The CDR3 sequence is 14 residues long. The CDR3 here is CASSVGGAGKTSVF. In nucleotides, the CDR3 is TGTGCCAGCAGCGTTGGTGGAGCGGGTAAGACCTCGGTCTTC.

V and J are TRBV9 and TRBJ2-1, with D perhaps matching TRBD2 (5 bases). Germline lookup yields CDR1 SGDLS and CDR2 YYNGEE. V was pared by 4 bases and J by 3 bases, with 14 bases between. This CDR3 spans 15 amino acids. For the CDR3, the DNA is TGTGCCAGCAGCCAAGAGGGTGGAGGCTACAATGAGCAGTTCTTC. Its translation is CASSQEGGGYNEQFF.

The V and J genes are TRBV6-1 and TRBJ1-1; 7 nucleotides align to TRBD1. This CDR3 comprises 14 residues. V shed 4 bases and J 7 bases; nucleotides not matched to a gene: 9. Germline lookup yields CDR1 MNHNS and CDR2 SASEGT. The CDR3: CASSVRSGQSEAFF. CDR3 sequence (DNA): TGTGCCAGCAGTGTACGCTCGGGACAGAGTGAAGCTTTCTTT.

The rearrangement links TRBV9 to TRBJ1-3, with D possibly being TRBD1 (6 bases). The V end was cut by 3 bases, the J end by 2 bases, with 12 bases between. Looked up from germline, CDR1 is SGDLS and CDR2 is YYNGEE. The CDR3 spans 15 residues. The CDR3 sequence: CASSEGGGPGNTIYF. The CDR3 DNA follows: TGTGCCAGCAGCGAAGGGGGGGGACCTGGAAACACCATATATTTT.